The present T cell receptor beta chain was sequenced within a study of neurological immune-mediated disorders. Study findings and constraints: Whereas HTLV-1-associated myelopathy showed the most TCR clonal expansion, multiple sclerosis showed the least, with levels below those of healthy controls. There were no CDR3 amino acid sequences shared by expanded clones across subjects, a result suggesting private repertoires in all groups.

Germline V CDR1 and CDR2: SQVTM, ANQGSEA. Trimming stripped 3 bases from V and 2 bases from J, with 4 bases between. The CDR3 sequence is 11 residues long. Synthesis of cDNA was carried out by template-switch 5'RACE. The reaction used 10-nucleotide random UMIs. Using its own MiXCR run on the 5' RACE reads, TCRdb lists one record per CDR3 protein. The data hold some 29,000 distinct CDR3 sequences, with 5% to 8% observed a single time. This clonotype occurred many times. Antigen unknown. The healthy controls volunteered at a blood bank in Maryland, USA. This TCR was sampled from a woman aged 45-59 years in good health. The sequenced sample consisted of PBMCs. The chain carries TRBV29-1 and TRBJ1-2; D ambiguous. This CDR3 reads CSVDTNYGYTF. The DNA for the CDR3 is TGCAGCGTTGACACAAACTATGGCTACACCTTC.